A single sample gave rise to the 12 T cell receptor beta chains below, sequenced in a study of blood T cell repertoires in COVID-19. Profiling relied on immunoSEQ multiplex PCR, and the TCRdb table lists in-frame clones only, not all of them. The table records 150,000 to 190,000 clones, around 84% of them present only once. Sequenced material: peripheral blood. These TCRs come from a woman in her sixties with COVID-19, enrolled during active disease.

The rearrangement links TRBV5-1 to TRBJ2-3; 11 bases agree with TRBD2. CDR1 is SGHRS and CDR2 is YFSETQ in the germline V gene. The CDR3 contains 15 residues. The V gene end was trimmed by 4 bases and the J gene end by 4 bases; junction bases not matched to a gene: 5. In DNA form, the CDR3 reads TGCGCCAGCAGCCTACTAGCGGGGGAATCAGATACGCAGTATTTT. Translated: CASSLLAGESDTQYF.

This clone came up once. The J gene is TRBJ1-3, the V gene TRBV5-4; weak D call: TRBD1 (5 bases). V was pared by 0 bases and J by 0 bases, with 10 bases between. This CDR3 region has 16 residues. Germline CDR1 and CDR2: SGHNT and YYREEE (reference sequence). This CDR3 reads CASSLVPGDSGNTIYF. The DNA for the CDR3 is TGTGCCAGCAGCTTGGTCCCGGGGGACTCTGGAAACACCATATATTTT.

V and J are TRBV18 and TRBJ1-2; the match to TRBD1 covers 9 bases. The CDR3 is 15 residues long. V trimming: 3 bases; J trimming: 5 bases; junction bases outside the gene matches: 7. CDR1 and CDR2 from the germline V gene are KGHSH and LQKENI. For the CDR3, the DNA is TGTGCCAGCTCACCCGGACAGGGGAGAGGGTATGGCTACACCTTC. Translating it yields CASSPGQGRGYGYTF.

The chain joins TRBV6-5 to TRBJ2-1, with 9 positions matching TRBD1. CDR1 is MNHEY, CDR2 SVGAGI, per germline. V was pared by 5 bases and J by 5 bases, with 7 bases of the junction left unmatched. This CDR3 has 15 residues. CDR3 nucleotide sequence: TGTGCCAGCAGTCTCTTGGGACAGGGTAACAATGAGCAGTTCTTC. This sequence encodes CASSLLGQGNNEQFF.

The rearrangement joins TRBV11-2 to TRBJ1-6; TRBD1 matches at 7 bases. Germline values: CDR1 SGHAT, CDR2 FQNNGV. This CDR3 spans 16 amino acids. The J segment lost 7 bases and the V segment lost 7 bases, leaving 13 bases of the junction unmatched. Here the CDR3 DNA reads TGTGCCAGCACCCGAGGTCGGGACAGCGGGAATTCACCCCTCCACTTT. The encoded protein is CASTRGRDSGNSPLHF.

The chain carries TRBV19 and TRBJ2-2; 12 nucleotides align to TRBD1. V shed 8 bases and J 7 bases; nucleotides not matched to a gene: 5. Germline V CDR1 and CDR2: LNHDA, SQIVND (reference sequence). The CDR3 runs to 14 residues. The CDR3 DNA follows: TGTGCCAGTCCGGGACAGGGGGCCAGCGGGGAGCTGTTTTTT. This translates into CASPGQGASGELFF.

The J gene is TRBJ2-2, the V gene TRBV11-3; 8 nucleotides agree with TRBD2. The trim removed 2 bases at V and 0 bases at J, leaving 5 bases unmatched. Germline assignment: CDR1 SGHNT and CDR2 YENEEA. The CDR3 covers 17 residues. The CDR3 DNA reads TGTGCCAGCAGCTTACGGGGCGGGGGGCCGAACACCGGGGAGCTGTTTTTT. This sequence encodes CASSLRGGGPNTGELFF.

This chain links TRBV7-9 with TRBJ1-6, with D possibly matching TRBD1 (6 bases). The CDR3 is made up of 15 amino acids. V was trimmed by 3 bases and J by 10 bases, leaving 16 bases between them. CDR1 and CDR2 from the germline V gene are SEHNR and FQNEAQ (reference sequence). The CDR3 protein is CASSLGSGVKSPLHF. CDR3 coding DNA: TGTGCCAGCAGCTTGGGATCAGGGGTAAAATCACCCCTCCACTTT.

The chain carries TRBV2 and TRBJ2-5; 8 nucleotides agree with TRBD2. J was trimmed by 5 bases and V by 5 bases; bases with no gene match: 1. The CDR3 has 12 amino acids. Germline V lookup: CDR1 SNHLY, CDR2 FYNNEI. The CDR3 bases are TGTGCCAGCAGTTCTAGCGGGGAGACCCAGTACTTC. It codes for CASSSSGETQYF. Full variable domain (remainder filled in from reference TRBV2 and TRBJ2-5): EPEVTQTPSHQVTQMGQEVILRCVPISNHLYFYWYRQILGQKVEFLVSFYNNEISEKSEIFDDQFSVERPDGSNFTLKIRSTKLEDSAMYFCASSSSGETQYFGPGTRLLVL.

V usage is TRBV7-9 and J usage is TRBJ2-6, with no clear D. There are 14 residues in the CDR3. Trimming removed 4 bases from V and 0 bases from J, with 4 bases in between. CDR1 SEHNR and CDR2 FQNEAQ come from the germline V gene (reference sequence). CDR3 nucleotides: TGTGCCAGCAGCTCGTACTCTGGGGCCAACGTCCTGACTTTC. It specifies CASSSYSGANVLTF.

The chain has TRBV2 and TRBJ1-5, with 7 bases aligning to TRBD1. The CDR3 contains 15 residues. Germline V gene sequence: CDR1 SNHLY, CDR2 FYNNEI. Trimming took 9 bases from V and 1 from J; bases not matched to a gene: 9. Here the CDR3 reads CASHTTGASNQPQHF. The CDR3 DNA is TGTGCCAGTCACACTACAGGGGCGAGCAATCAGCCCCAGCATTTT.

The chain is built from TRBV6-2 or TRBV6-3 and TRBJ2-7; D not resolved. The CDR3 loop spans 10 amino acids. CDR1 is MNHEY and CDR2 is SVGEGT in the germline V gene. V dropped 4 bases and J dropped 7 bases, with 5 bases sitting between them. The CDR3 DNA reads TGTGCCAGCAGTTCACGGGAGCAGTACTTC. This sequence encodes CASSSREQYF.